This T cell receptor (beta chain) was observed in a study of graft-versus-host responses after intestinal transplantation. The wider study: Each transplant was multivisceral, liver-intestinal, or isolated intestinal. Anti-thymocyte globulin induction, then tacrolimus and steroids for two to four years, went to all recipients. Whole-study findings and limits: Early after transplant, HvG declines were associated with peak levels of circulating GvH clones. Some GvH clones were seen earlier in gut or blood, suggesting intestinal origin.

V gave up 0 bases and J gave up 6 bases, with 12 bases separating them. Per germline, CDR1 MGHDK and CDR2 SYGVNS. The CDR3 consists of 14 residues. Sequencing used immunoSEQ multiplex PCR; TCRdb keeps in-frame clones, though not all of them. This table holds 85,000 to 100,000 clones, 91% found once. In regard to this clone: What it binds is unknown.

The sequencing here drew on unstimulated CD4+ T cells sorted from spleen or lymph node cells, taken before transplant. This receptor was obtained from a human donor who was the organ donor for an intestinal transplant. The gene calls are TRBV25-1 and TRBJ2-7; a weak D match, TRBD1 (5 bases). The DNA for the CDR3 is TGTGCCAGCAGTGAATACAAGGGGCGTGGCGAGCAGTACTTC. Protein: CASSEYKGRGEQYF.